Shown below are 26 T cell receptor beta chains from a single sample sequenced in a study of cytomegalovirus exposure and HLA in healthy donors. Use of 60 Vbeta and 13 Jbeta primers characterized the PCR. Only in-frame clones appear in the TCRdb table, and some are missing; sequencing was by immunoSEQ multiplex PCR. This table holds about 130,000 clones, roughly 82% found once. Sequencing was done on a sample of PBMCs. These receptors all come from a man aged 45-65 years in good health and CMV-seronegative.

For the CDR3, the DNA is TGCAGCGTTGAAGAAATGGCGCTAGCGGGGGGACGAGTCTCCTACGAGCAGTACTTC. Its protein product is CSVEEMALAGGRVSYEQYF. This rearrangement joins TRBV29-1 to TRBJ2-7; 11 nucleotides align to TRBD2. The germline CDR1 and CDR2 sequences are SQVTM and ANQGSEA. The CDR3 totals 19 residues. V dropped 0 bases and J dropped 0; count of bases not matched to a gene: 13.

The chain joins TRBV2 to TRBJ1-3; D is uncertain. The CDR3 sequence is 14 residues long. CDR1 is SNHLY, CDR2 FYNNEI, per germline. The V end was cut by 2 bases, the J end by 2 bases, with 7 bases between. CDR3: CASSESGTGNTIYF. CDR3 DNA: TGTGCCAGCAGTGAATCAGGTACTGGAAACACCATATATTTT.

The chain recombines TRBV29-1 with TRBJ1-5, with 7 nucleotides matching TRBD1. The CDR3 totals 15 residues. The V gene end was trimmed by 6 bases and the J gene end by 0 bases; junction bases not matched to a gene: 8. CDR1 and CDR2 from the germline V gene are SQVTM and ANQGSEA. DNA for the CDR3: TGCAGCGTAGATACACAGGGGAATAGCAATCAGCCCCAGCATTTT. This gives the protein CSVDTQGNSNQPQHF.

The chain recombines TRBV9 with TRBJ1-5; D might be TRBD1 (6 bases). Germline V CDR1 and CDR2: SGDLS, YYNGEE. The CDR3 contains 15 residues. Between the trimmed V and J ends, which lost 4 bases and 2 bases, there was a span of 13 bases. The CDR3: CASSPGGAGNQPQHF. The CDR3 nucleotides are TGTGCCAGCAGCCCCGGGGGGGCCGGCAATCAGCCCCAGCATTTT. The complete variable domain, with remaining parts taken from reference TRBV9 and TRBJ1-5, reads DSGVTQTPKHLITATGQRVTLRCSPRSGDLSVYWYQQSLDQGLQFLIQYYNGEERAKGNILERFSAQQFPDLHSELNLSSLELGDSALYFCASSPGGAGNQPQHFGDGTRLSIL.

The rearrangement joins TRBV4-1 to TRBJ1-2; TRBD1 is a possible D gene (6 bases). The V end was cut by 4 bases, the J end by 3 bases, with 18 bases between. Per the germline V gene, CDR1 is MGHRA and CDR2 is YSYEKL. CDR3 length equals 16 residues. The CDR3 region has the DNA TGCGCCAGCAGCCCCACTGGGACACCCGGGGACTATGGCTACACCTTC. As protein: CASSPTGTPGDYGYTF.

The CDR3: CASSLRQGTHDGYTF. The DNA of the CDR3 is TGTGCCAGCAGCTTACGTCAGGGAACCCACGATGGCTACACCTTC. The chain employs TRBV11-1 and TRBJ1-2; perhaps TRBD1 as D (5 bases). CDR3 size: 15 residues. Trimming cost V 2 bases and J 6 bases, with 16 bases left between them. Per the germline V gene, CDR1 is SGHAT and CDR2 is FQDESV (reference sequence).

This rearrangement joins TRBV19 to TRBJ1-1, with 8 nucleotides matching TRBD1. V gave up 7 bases and J gave up 4 bases; unmatched junction bases: 5. This CDR3 is built from 13 residues. The germline V gene encodes CDR1 LNHDA and CDR2 SQIVND (reference sequence). The CDR3 reads CASTRQGSTEAFF. The CDR3 nucleotides are TGTGCCAGTACCCGACAGGGGAGCACTGAAGCTTTCTTT.

The J gene is TRBJ1-4, the V gene TRBV4-3; D unresolved. The CDR3 covers 15 residues. The germline CDR1 and CDR2 sequences are LGHNA and YSLEER. Trimming removed 0 bases from V and 0 bases from J, with 5 bases in between. DNA for the CDR3: TGCGCCAGCAGCCAAGAACTGGCAACTAATGAAAAACTGTTTTTT. Protein: CASSQELATNEKLFF.

The V and J genes are TRBV6-5 and TRBJ2-7, with 8 bases that match TRBD1. The CDR3 consists of 13 residues. CDR1 is MNHEY, CDR2 SVGAGI, per germline. V lost 7 bases to trimming and J lost 2 bases; unmatched junction nucleotides: 4. CDR3 amino acids: CASTATGAYEQYF. The CDR3 DNA follows: TGTGCCAGCACCGCGACAGGGGCCTACGAGCAGTACTTC.

The rearrangement links TRBV27 to TRBJ2-6, with D unclear. Trimming took off 7 bases at V and 0 bases at J, with 4 bases between the two ends. This CDR3 region has 13 residues. Germline loops: CDR1 MNHEY, CDR2 SMNVEV (reference sequence). The CDR3 nucleotides are TGTGCCAGCACGGGCTCTGGGGCCAACGTCCTGACTTTC. This translates into CASTGSGANVLTF.

J is TRBJ1-2 and V is TRBV7-8; 11 bases line up with TRBD1. The CDR3 sequence is 15 residues long. Germline V gene data show CDR1 as SGHVS and CDR2 as FQNEAQ. Trimming at V came to 4 bases and at J to 7 bases, leaving 8 bases not matched to a gene. The CDR3 bases are TGTGCCAGCAGCTCTAGGGGACAGGGGGAAGCTGGCTACACCTTC. Residues: CASSSRGQGEAGYTF.

The chain has TRBV27 and TRBJ2-3; 8 nucleotides agree with TRBD1. Trimming at V came to 7 bases and at J to 3 bases, leaving 15 bases not matched to a gene. The germline V gene encodes CDR1 MNHEY and CDR2 SMNVEV (reference sequence). The CDR3 is 17 residues long. Written as DNA, the CDR3 is TGTGCCAGCACCCCGCTCGGACAGGGTTGGGGGACAGATACGCAGTATTTT. Translating gives CASTPLGQGWGTDTQYF.

J is TRBJ1-1 and V is TRBV18; TRBD1 matches at 8 bases. CDR3 length: 14 amino acids. The J segment lost 1 base and the V segment lost 5 bases, leaving 3 bases of the junction unmatched. Germline CDR1 is KGHSH and CDR2 is LQKENI. The CDR3 nucleotides read TGTGCCAGCTCAACACAGGGGGAGAACACTGAAGCTTTCTTT. Translation: CASSTQGENTEAFF.

The chain recombines TRBV5-1 with TRBJ2-7; TRBD1 agrees at 11 bases. This CDR3 is 15 amino acids long. V dropped 4 bases and J dropped 3; count of bases not matched to a gene: 6. Per germline, CDR1 SGHRS and CDR2 YFSETQ. The CDR3 loop is CASSRTGGGFYEQYF. The CDR3 bases are TGCGCCAGCAGCCGGACAGGGGGCGGTTTCTACGAGCAGTACTTC.

This clone has a handful of counts. The rearrangement joins TRBV10-3 to TRBJ1-4; D might be TRBD1 (5 bases). Trimming left V 2 bases short and J 7 bases short, with 17 bases between. Germline assignment: CDR1 ENHRY and CDR2 SYGVKD. The CDR3 covers 16 residues. Here the CDR3 reads CAISERMATRAEKLFF. The DNA of the CDR3 is TGTGCCATCAGTGAGAGGATGGCCACCAGGGCTGAAAAACTGTTTTTT.

The chain carries TRBV13 and TRBJ2-3; 9 bases line up with TRBD1. Germline V gene lookup returns CDR1 PRHDT and CDR2 FYEKMQ (reference sequence). The CDR3 is made up of 14 amino acids. V gave up 8 bases and J gave up 5 bases; unmatched junction bases: 8. CDR3 residues: CASLQGAMGDTQYF. The CDR3 DNA reads TGTGCCAGCCTACAGGGGGCGATGGGAGATACGCAGTATTTT.

The chain is built from TRBV6-5 and TRBJ2-2; D not certain. The V gene lost 6 bases and the J gene lost 3 bases, with 5 bases spanning the gap. Germline V gives CDR1 MNHEY, CDR2 SVGAGI. The CDR3 spans 12 residues. The CDR3 coding sequence is TGTGCCAGCAGATCCTACACCGGGGAGCTGTTTTTT. It specifies CASRSYTGELFF.

A few counts support this clone. The chain couples TRBV30 to TRBJ1-1, with D perhaps matching TRBD1 (6 bases). This CDR3 spans 15 amino acids. V lost 2 bases to trimming and J lost 5 bases, with 18 bases between them. In germline, CDR1 is GTSNPN, CDR2 SVGIG (reference sequence). CDR3 sequence (DNA): TGTGCCTGGAGTCTTCGGAGGACAGATCCGACTGAAGCTTTCTTT. Its protein product is CAWSLRRTDPTEAFF.

This clone was picked up a small number of times. This chain connects TRBV30 to TRBJ1-1; no reliable D call. The V gene lost 0 bases and the J gene lost 6 bases, with 14 bases spanning the gap. The CDR3 extends over 14 amino acids. Germline lookup yields CDR1 GTSNPN and CDR2 SVGIG (reference sequence). This chain's CDR3 is CAWSVLGGRAEAFF. The CDR3 nucleotides are TGTGCCTGGAGTGTACTAGGAGGGAGGGCTGAAGCTTTCTTT.

The DNA for the CDR3 is TGTGCCAGCAGGAGGAGGGACGGGGGCTACACCTTC. As protein: CASRRRDGGYTF. The J gene is TRBJ1-2, the V gene TRBV11-2; possibly TRBD1 for D (5 bases). Trimming removed 6 bases from V and 8 bases from J, with 13 bases in between. This CDR3 has 12 amino acids. CDR1 and CDR2 (germline): SGHAT, FQNNGV.

V is TRBV7-8 and J is TRBJ1-1; TRBD1 agrees at 10 bases. V shed 7 bases, J shed 1 base, and the junction held 9 bases outside the gene matches. The CDR3 runs to 16 residues. Germline V gene lookup returns CDR1 SGHVS and CDR2 FQNEAQ. The CDR3 is CASMPDRGDWNTEAFF. DNA for the CDR3: TGTGCCAGCATGCCGGACAGGGGGGATTGGAACACTGAAGCTTTCTTT.

The rearrangement joins TRBV4-2 to TRBJ2-3; no clear D. V gave up 1 base and J gave up 0 bases, with 8 bases separating them. This CDR3 comprises 15 residues. CDR1 LGHNA and CDR2 YNFKEQ come from the germline V gene. CDR3 coding DNA: TGTGCCAGCAGCCAAGCGGAGTCTAGCACAGATACGCAGTATTTT. It is translated as CASSQAESSTDTQYF.

The V gene is TRBV5-1, the J gene TRBJ1-2; possible D gene TRBD1, 6 bases. V lost 4 bases, J lost 4 bases, and 17 bases lay in between. This CDR3 is 15 amino acids long. The germline V gene has CDR1 SGHRS and CDR2 YFSETQ. The CDR3 loop is CASSPGHSQPYGYTF. The CDR3 nucleotides read TGCGCCAGCAGCCCGGGACACAGTCAACCCTATGGCTACACCTTC.

The chain carries TRBV2 and TRBJ1-1; the D is unclear. V lost 6 bases to trimming and J lost 10 bases, with 18 bases between them. This CDR3 spans 13 amino acids. Per germline, CDR1 SNHLY and CDR2 FYNNEI. For the CDR3, the DNA is TGTGCCAGCAGCCCTAGCGAGGAGGGAGTAGCTTTCTTT. Its translation: CASSPSEEGVAFF.

Worth noting for this clone: The conserved closing phenylalanine or tryptophan is absent in this CDR3, likely reflecting a read error. Because the CDR3's place on the DNA is in doubt, the DNA is left out and the CDR3 is given as listed by TCRdb. V gene TRBV4-3 combines with J gene TRBJ2-7; the table calls TRBD2, which could not be checked here. The CDR3 length is 13 residues, termini included. CDR1 is LGHNA and CDR2 is YSLEER in the germline V gene. CDR3 residues: CASSDIRPGDYYL.

The chain has TRBV7-3 and TRBJ1-1; tentatively, D is TRBD1 (5 bases). V was pared by 5 bases and J by 1 base, with 14 bases between. The CDR3 contains 15 residues. Germline CDR1 and CDR2: SGHTA and FQGTGA. The CDR3 DNA sequence: TGTGCCAGCAGCCCACGGTTGGGGCCGAACACTGAAGCTTTCTTT. Its protein product is CASSPRLGPNTEAFF.